Reported below is one T cell receptor (beta chain). Naive CD8 populations comprised CD45RO-negative cells positively selected for CCR7, excluding terminally differentiated effector memory CD45RA+ cells. Using immunoSEQ multiplex PCR, the repertoire was profiled, and TCRdb retains in-frame clones only, with some absent. The sample carries under 2,000,000 clones, about 95% recorded once. The sample originates from a study of shared clonotypes between healthy human individuals. Trimming took 0 bases from V and 4 from J, leaving 3 bases between them. The CDR3 is 13 amino acids. Per the germline V gene, CDR1 is SEHNR and CDR2 is FQNEAQ (reference sequence).

This rearrangement joins TRBV7-9 to TRBJ2-2, with unresolved D. The sample taken for sequencing was naive CD8+ T cells sorted from blood. The receptor comes from a man younger than 35 in good health. CDR3 sequence: CASSLAVTGELFF. The CDR3, as DNA: TGTGCCAGCAGCTTAGCTGTCACCGGGGAGCTGTTTTTT.